This T cell receptor (beta chain) was found in a study of blood T cell repertoires in COVID-19. The data were produced by immunoSEQ multiplex PCR, yet TCRdb's version contains in-frame clones alone and is incomplete. The sample carries 90,000 to 100,000 clones, roughly 80% recorded once. This receptor was identified in an elderly woman with acute or convalescent COVID-19. Sequences were obtained from peripheral blood.

This chain's CDR3 is CASSDRDRGIYEQYV. CDR3 nucleotides: TGCGCCAGCAGTGACCGGGACAGGGGTATCTACGAGCAGTACGTC. The gene calls are TRBV10-2 and TRBJ2-7; 10 bases line up with TRBD1. The CDR3 sequence is 15 residues long. From germline, CDR1 is WSHSY and CDR2 SAAADI. Trimming cost V 3 bases and J 3 bases; bases outside gene matches: 5.